Presented here are 26 T cell receptor beta chains from one specimen sequenced in a study of CD8 T cells in Susac syndrome. RNA, at about 0.5 to 1 ug, was reverse transcribed with random hexamers. A single record per CDR3 protein comes from TCRdb applying MiXCR to the immunoSEQ multiplex PCR reads. This table holds around 190,000 distinct CDR3 sequences, over 85% found once. Sample: CD4+ T cells from PBMCs. All receptors derive from a human donor in good health.

The rearrangement uses TRBV24-1 and TRBJ1-2, with 11 bases that match TRBD1. The germline V gene encodes CDR1 KGHDR and CDR2 SFDVKD. The CDR3 sequence is 17 residues long. V was clipped by 4 bases and J by 4 bases; unmatched bases: 10. The CDR3 DNA is TGTGCCACCAGTGACGCTGGGACAGGGGGTTTGGGCTATGGCTACACCTTC. Encoded protein: CATSDAGTGGLGYGYTF.

The chain employs TRBV5-1 and TRBJ2-1; TRBD2 agrees at 16 bases. Trimming at V came to 3 bases and at J to 7 bases, leaving 7 bases not matched to a gene. The CDR3 runs to 17 residues. Germline V gene data show CDR1 as SGHRS and CDR2 as YFSETQ. The CDR3 DNA sequence: TGCGCCAGCAGCTGGACGGGACTAGCGGGGGGGCCGAATGAGCAGTTCTTC. This sequence encodes CASSWTGLAGGPNEQFF.

A single count supports this clonotype. The rearrangement uses TRBV3-1 and TRBJ1-5, with D unclear. Trimming stripped 0 bases from V and 6 bases from J, with 12 bases between. The CDR3 covers 15 residues. CDR1 and CDR2 (germline): LGHDT, YNNKEL (reference sequence). CDR3 DNA: TGTGCCAGCAGCCAAGATCCGGGATCAAGTCAGCCCCAGCATTTT. Residues: CASSQDPGSSQPQHF.

In its sample, this clonotype was seen once. The chain is built from TRBV28 and TRBJ1-1; D not resolved. With 3 bases removed from V and 1 base from J, the gap between germline ends came to 9 bases. CDR1 is MDHEN, CDR2 SYDVKM, per germline. This CDR3 spans 14 amino acids. The CDR3 nucleotides are TGTGCCAGCAGTTTTGGGTGGGGGAACACTGAAGCTTTCTTT. This translates into CASSFGWGNTEAFF.

The chain links TRBV7-3 to TRBJ1-5; tentative D call: TRBD1 (6 bases). There are 13 residues in the CDR3. From germline, CDR1 is SGHTA and CDR2 FQGTGA. Trimming took 4 bases from V and 7 from J, leaving 11 bases between them. In DNA form, the CDR3 reads TGTGCCAGCAGCTCCACCAGGGGCCAGCCCCAGCATTTT. It is translated as CASSSTRGQPQHF.

This sequence joins TRBV20-1 and TRBJ1-5; D perhaps matches TRBD1 (6 bases). The CDR3 is made up of 17 amino acids. V dropped 2 bases and J dropped 6 bases, with 23 bases sitting between them. CDR1 is DFQATT and CDR2 is SNEGSKA in the germline V gene (reference sequence). Here the CDR3 reads CSARPPGGGMWGQPQHF. The CDR3 DNA reads as TGCAGTGCTAGACCCCCCGGAGGGGGAATGTGGGGTCAGCCCCAGCATTTT.

CDR3 loop: CASTRDFNSPLHF. CDR3 nucleotide sequence: TGTGCCAGCACCCGGGATTTTAATTCACCCCTCCACTTT. This chain joins TRBV6-1 and TRBJ1-6, with D hard to call. Germline V gives CDR1 MNHNS, CDR2 SASEGT. V lost 7 bases and J lost 6, with 10 bases in between. This CDR3 is built from 13 residues.

V and J are TRBV10-2 and TRBJ2-5; unclear D gene. Germline CDR1 WSHSY, CDR2 SAAADI. The CDR3 is 16 amino acids. Trimming shortened V by 4 bases and J by 3 bases, and 18 bases separated the two germline ends. The CDR3: CASSVRLVTTEETQYF. DNA for the CDR3: TGCGCCAGCAGTGTTCGTCTCGTGACGACCGAAGAGACCCAGTACTTC.

J is TRBJ1-2 and V is TRBV7-8; D unclear. The V end lost 2 bases, the J end lost 6 bases, and 10 bases lay between the germline ends. CDR3 size: 13 residues. Germline V gives CDR1 SGHVS, CDR2 FQNEAQ. CDR3: CASSLKTWDGYTF. The CDR3 coding sequence is TGTGCCAGCAGCTTAAAGACCTGGGATGGCTACACCTTC.

The rearrangement uses TRBV29-1 and TRBJ2-5, with a weak D call TRBD1 (6 bases). The CDR3 contains 13 residues. Germline V gene sequence: CDR1 SQVTM, CDR2 ANQGSEA. V lost 4 bases and J 0 bases, leaving 9 bases between the germline ends. The CDR3 DNA reads as TGCAGCGTTGGGACAGCGTACCAAGAGACCCAGTACTTC. Protein product: CSVGTAYQETQYF.

J is TRBJ2-3 and V is TRBV19; no firm D call. The V and J ends lost 3 bases and 0 bases respectively, with 10 bases between them. CDR1 LNHDA and CDR2 SQIVND come from the germline V gene (reference sequence). The CDR3 length is 15 residues. The CDR3 DNA reads as TGTGCCAGTAGTATCGGGCAGTCTAGCACAGATACGCAGTATTTT. It codes for CASSIGQSSTDTQYF. Combining the CDR3 with reference TRBV19 and TRBJ2-3 gives the whole variable domain DGGITQSPKYLFRKEGQNVTLSCEQNLNHDAMYWYRQDPGQGLRLIYYSQIVNDFQKGDIAEGYSVSREKKESFPLTVTSAQKNPTAFYLCASSIGQSSTDTQYFGPGTRLTVL.

The V gene is TRBV7-3, the J gene TRBJ1-6; D unresolved. The germline V gene encodes CDR1 SGHTA and CDR2 FQGTGA. The CDR3 is made up of 13 amino acids. Trimming took off 1 base at V and 6 bases at J, with 4 bases between the two ends. The CDR3 region has the DNA TGTGCCAGCAGCTTAAGGGTTAATTCACCCCTCCACTTT. Its translation is CASSLRVNSPLHF.

The table lists this clonotype with a count of one. This rearrangement joins TRBV6-4 to TRBJ2-7; D is ambiguous. Trimming stripped 2 bases from V and 0 bases from J, with 11 bases between. The CDR3 has 15 amino acids. From germline, CDR1 is MRHNA and CDR2 SNTAGT. The CDR3 nucleotides read TGTGCCAGCAGTGACCCAACCGTTGTCTCCTACGAGCAGTACTTC. This translates into CASSDPTVVSYEQYF.

This rearrangement joins TRBV7-2 to TRBJ2-5; possibly TRBD2 for D (6 bases). V was shortened by 4 bases and J by 2 bases, with 8 bases between the two germline ends. Germline assignment: CDR1 SGHTA and CDR2 FQGNSA. This CDR3 comprises 13 residues. The CDR3 nucleotides read TGTGCCAGCAGCTGGGGACTTCAAGAGACCCAGTACTTC. It encodes CASSWGLQETQYF.

The gene calls are TRBV20-1 and TRBJ1-2; D is perhaps TRBD1 (5 bases). The V and J ends lost 3 bases and 3 bases respectively, with 11 bases between them. The CDR3 sequence is 13 residues long. Germline CDR1 and CDR2: DFQATT and SNEGSKA (reference sequence). The CDR3 sequence: CSASPQDDYGYTF. For the CDR3, the DNA is TGCAGTGCTAGTCCACAGGATGACTATGGCTACACCTTC.

This clonotype was picked up one time. The V and J genes are TRBV12-3 or TRBV12-4 and TRBJ2-1, with D possibly being TRBD1 (5 bases). V was pared by 5 bases and J by 9 bases, with 8 bases between. The CDR3 runs 11 residues. In DNA, the CDR3 is TGTGCCAGCAGTAGACAGAGTGAGCAGTTCTTC. Translated, it gives CASSRQSEQFF.

The rearrangement uses TRBV7-2 and TRBJ1-2; weak D call: TRBD1 (5 bases). The CDR3 contains 12 residues. Trimming cost V 4 bases and J 8 bases, with 11 bases left between them. Looked up from germline, CDR1 is SGHTA and CDR2 is FQGNSA. The CDR3 reads CASSWGGLGYTF. CDR3 sequence (DNA): TGTGCCAGCAGCTGGGGGGGTCTCGGCTACACCTTC.

This clonotype appeared a single time. The chain recombines TRBV7-2 with TRBJ2-3, with TRBD2 as a possible D gene (5 bases). Per germline, CDR1 SGHTA and CDR2 FQGNSA. CDR3 length: 14 residues. The V and J ends lost 3 bases and 5 bases respectively, with 12 bases between them. CDR3 nucleotide sequence: TGTGCCAGCAGCTTGGACTCCACCAGAGATACGCAGTATTTT. It translates to CASSLDSTRDTQYF.

The chain is built from TRBV5-1 and TRBJ2-2; 9 bases map to TRBD1. V trimming: 0 bases; J trimming: 5 bases; junction bases outside the gene matches: 5. This CDR3 is built from 16 residues. Germline values: CDR1 SGHRS, CDR2 YFSETQ. CDR3 sequence: CASSLAPTGGTGELFF. Here the CDR3 DNA reads TGCGCCAGCAGCTTGGCTCCGACAGGGGGAACCGGGGAGCTGTTTTTT.

The chain recombines TRBV7-9 with TRBJ1-2; the D is unclear. The CDR3 spans 12 residues. Trimming cost V 4 bases and J 4 bases, with 7 bases left between them. In germline, CDR1 is SEHNR, CDR2 FQNEAQ (reference sequence). The CDR3 DNA reads as TGTGCCAGCAGCTCCGACTTCTATGGCTACACCTTC. This sequence encodes CASSSDFYGYTF.

V usage is TRBV5-1 and J usage is TRBJ2-4, with 8 nucleotides matching TRBD1. This CDR3 is built from 16 residues. The trim removed 4 bases at V and 0 bases at J, leaving 6 bases unmatched. Germline V lookup: CDR1 SGHRS, CDR2 YFSETQ. The CDR3 sequence is CASSIGQGLAKNIQYF. The CDR3, as DNA: TGCGCCAGCAGCATCGGACAGGGACTAGCCAAAAACATTCAGTACTTC. The whole variable domain, remainder taken from reference TRBV5-1 and TRBJ2-4, is KAGVTQTPRYLIKTRGQQVTLSCSPISGHRSVSWYQQTPGQGLQFLFEYFSETQRNKGNFPGRFSGRQFSNSRSEMNVSTLELGDSALYLCASSIGQGLAKNIQYFGAGTRLSVL.

This chain uses TRBV12-3 or TRBV12-4 with TRBJ1-1; D gene unclear. With 6 bases removed from V and 0 bases from J, the gap between germline ends came to 17 bases. This CDR3 has 16 amino acids. CDR3 nucleotide sequence: TGTGCCAGCAGCCTAAGAAAAAGGATAATGAACACTGAAGCTTTCTTT. This sequence encodes CASSLRKRIMNTEAFF.

CDR3 loop: CATSRDLNEQFF. CDR3 nucleotides: TGTGCCACCAGCAGAGATCTGAATGAGCAGTTCTTC. The chain combines TRBV15 with TRBJ2-1, with D unclear. Per the germline V gene, CDR1 is LNHNV and CDR2 is YYDKDF (reference sequence). CDR3 size: 12 residues. V was pared by 0 bases and J by 7 bases, with 4 bases between. The full variable domain, with the rest looked up from reference TRBV15 and TRBJ2-1, is DAMVIQNPRYQVTQFGKPVTLSCSQTLNHNVMYWYQQKSSQAPKLLFHYYDKDFNNEADTPDNFQSRRPNTSFCFLDIRSPGLGDTAMYLCATSRDLNEQFFGPGTRLTVL.

V is TRBV12-3 or TRBV12-4 and J is TRBJ1-5; tentative D call: TRBD1 (6 bases). V lost 5 bases and J 3 bases, leaving 14 bases between the germline ends. The CDR3 runs 15 residues. The CDR3 sequence: CASSPQTGPNQPQHF. For the CDR3, the DNA is TGTGCCAGCAGTCCTCAGACAGGTCCCAATCAGCCCCAGCATTTT.

This chain connects TRBV29-1 to TRBJ1-1; TRBD1 is a possible D gene (5 bases). V lost 7 bases to trimming and J lost 0 bases, with 12 bases between them. This CDR3 has 13 residues. The germline CDR1 and CDR2 sequences are SQVTM and ANQGSEA. CDR3 sequence: CSAGGTLNTEAFF. The CDR3 region has the DNA TGCAGCGCTGGAGGGACGCTGAACACTGAAGCTTTCTTT.

The CDR3: CASSPYGGQGRSPLHF. CDR3 bases: TGTGCCAGCAGCCCCTATGGGGGACAGGGGAGATCACCCCTCCACTTT. V and J are TRBV7-9 and TRBJ1-6; 10 positions agree with TRBD1. The CDR3 extends over 16 amino acids. Germline lookup yields CDR1 SEHNR and CDR2 FQNEAQ (reference sequence). V shed 5 bases and J 10 bases; nucleotides not matched to a gene: 11.